This TCR beta chain is drawn from a study of a mutant IDH1 vaccine in newly diagnosed glioma. Background on the study: Former treatment meant radiotherapy, temozolomide, or both; the majority had gotten both.

Time point denoted: baseline, week 1 (first vaccination visit). Treatment given: pre-vaccination baseline after standard-of-care therapy. Data came from immunoSEQ multiplex PCR; TCRdb stores just in-frame clones and leaves some out. Of 85,000 to 100,000 clones listed, 80% are singletons. Study observations and caveats: Induction of immune responses by the vaccine occurred in about 93% of patients.

The table lists this clone with a few counts. The antigen is unknown. The sample here was PBMCs, taken from a glioma patient treated with radiotherapy, temozolomide or both. The sequence was obtained from a man in his forties with glioma.

CDR3 amino acids: CASSPGRPITVAFF. The CDR3 nucleotides are TGTGCCAGCAGTCCCGGACGGCCCATCACGGTAGCTTTCTTT. This chain links TRBV6-5 with TRBJ1-1; D remains ambiguous. Germline V lookup: CDR1 MNHEY, CDR2 SVGAGI. V was trimmed by 5 bases and J by 10 bases, leaving 20 bases between them. The CDR3 consists of 14 residues.